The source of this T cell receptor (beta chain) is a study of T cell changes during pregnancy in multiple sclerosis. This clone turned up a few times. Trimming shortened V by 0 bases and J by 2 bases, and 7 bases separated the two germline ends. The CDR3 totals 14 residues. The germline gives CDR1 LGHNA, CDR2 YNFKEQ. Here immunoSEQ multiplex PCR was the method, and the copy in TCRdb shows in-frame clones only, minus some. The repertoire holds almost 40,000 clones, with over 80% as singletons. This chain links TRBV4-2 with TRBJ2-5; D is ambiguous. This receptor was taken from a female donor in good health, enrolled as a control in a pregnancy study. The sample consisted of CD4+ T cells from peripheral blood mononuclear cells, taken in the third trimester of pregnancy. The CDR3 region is CASSQDDLQETQYF. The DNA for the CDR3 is TGTGCCAGCAGCCAAGATGACTTACAAGAGACCCAGTACTTC.